This T cell receptor beta chain is drawn from a study of vaccination and CD4 T cells after COVID-19 (dated by TCRdb to 2021 to 2024). Turning to the overall study: Every convalescent patient had a positive nasal swab PCR test for SARS-CoV-2, with mild disease in about 9 patients and severe disease in one. Six males and four females were included in the convalescent cohort, with two Hispanic individuals, seven Caucasians, two Asians and one multiracial person represented. Two doses of either the Pfizer-BioNTech BNT162b2 vaccine (n=8) or the Moderna mRNA-1273 vaccine (n=2) were administered to participants. Post-COVID blood samples were collected from convalescent patients a median of roughly 100 days after diagnosis, with a range of about 30 to 161 days. The time from the second vaccine dose to post-vaccine blood sampling had a median of approximately 72 days and ranged from about 12 to 250 days. In around 10 COVID-19 convalescent patients and a handful of infection-naive healthy vaccine recipients, researchers compared the spike-specific CD4+ TCR repertoire from before mRNA vaccination with the repertoire from after.

Library preparation used PCR. The instrument given in TCRdb is Illumina iSeq 100. The authors' analysis ran thus. Non-productive sequences were removed, and CDR3s that did not start with C, did not end with F or W, or were shorter than 7 amino acids were discarded. Similarity between CDR3 sequences was evaluated in R version 3.6.1 using Levenshtein distances (stringdist) and unrooted phylogenetic trees (ape). TCRdb itself trimmed the public reads at Q25 with fastp, ran MiXCR and retained productive beta chains. Merged by CDR3 protein, the rows form single entries marked with the most common genes and DNA. The V and J calls were not made by the authors but by TCRdb's processing. This sample has some 20,000 distinct CDR3 sequences in its table, and 50% to 75% of those were observed once. The ten largest clonotypes hold 1% to 1.3% of the sample. General conclusions and limits of the study: The study included relatively few convalescent patients and did not analyze early timepoints after natural infection. Nearly all vaccine-specific clones in convalescent patients (304 of 307) were mono-reactive for SARS-CoV-2 spike rather than cross-reactive with common cold coronaviruses. In convalescent patients, a median around 83% of post-vaccine SARS-CoV-2-reactive clones were detected only after vaccination, and vaccine-specific priming was suggested by this finding. The median number of SARS-CoV-2-reactive clonotypes rose from 21 after infection to roughly 38 after vaccination, but the change was not significant.

Positive SARS-CoV-2 PCR tests in the convalescent patients dated from March to December 2020, before Alpha, Beta and Delta variants emerged in the United States. PBMCs were separated from whole blood using Ficoll-Paque Plus gradient centrifugation and then either used fresh or cryopreserved at -140C. Comment on this clonotype: No cognate antigen has been identified for it. One base away there is no much larger clone; base qualities are not given.

The CDR3, cysteine through phenylalanine, is 14 amino acids long. Only the CDR3 region is kept as DNA, spanning 42 bases read in frame from base 1. Trimming takes 0 bases from V and 8 bases from J, and the germline ends sit 13 bases apart. Via the germline V gene, CDR1 is SGHTA and CDR2 FQGNSA. The sequence joins TRBV7-2 to TRBJ1-2, and the D gene may be TRBD1, 5 bases matching. This TCR derives from a human donor who had recovered from COVID-19. Sequenced here: CD4+ T cells from blood, sampled after SARS-CoV-2 vaccination. The CDR3 reads as follows: CASSLAQGSEGYTF. The DNA is as follows: TGTGCCAGCAGCTTAGCTCAGGGATCGGAAGGCTACACCTTC. Where the CDR3 stops, the reference TRBV7-2 and TRBJ1-2 genes take over; the full variable domain is GAGVSQSPSNKVTEKGKDVELRCDPISGHTALYWYRQSLGQGLEFLIYFQGNSAPDKSGLPSDRFSAERTGGSVSTLTIQRTQQEDSAVYLCASSLAQGSEGYTFGSGTRLTVV.